This T cell receptor (beta chain) was identified in a study of response to subunit inactivated influenza vaccine. This clonotype appeared a few times. Its matching antigen is unknown. Between the trimmed V and J ends, which lost 5 bases and 3 bases, there was a span of 13 bases. Germline values: CDR1 DFQATT, CDR2 SNEGSKA (reference sequence). This CDR3 is 13 amino acids long. TCRdb ran MiXCR on the RT-PCR reads and lists one entry per CDR3 protein. The sample includes about 700,000 distinct CDR3 sequences, 15% to 18% of them seen just once. Study-wide results and limits: New T cells are recruited in small numbers by each seasonal influenza vaccination, according to the authors' suggestion.

This receptor was obtained from a man aged 45-65 years who received an inactivated influenza vaccine. This chain uses TRBV20-1 with TRBJ1-1; D not certain. The specimen comprised PBMCs from blood, sampled approximately 13 days after vaccination. Written as DNA, the CDR3 is TGCAGTGCTTATCCCGGATGGGACACTGAAGCTTTCTTT. Protein sequence: CSAYPGWDTEAFF.